These 31 T cell receptor beta chains were sequenced from one sample in a study of T cells after yellow fever vaccination. TCRdb passed the 5' RACE reads through MiXCR, listing each CDR3 protein once. The repertoire has about 360,000 distinct CDR3 sequences, around 6.5% of them found once; the top ten carry approximately 16%. The sequences come from PBMCs, collected 5 days after the yellow fever booster vaccination. These receptor sequences come from a man aged 30 to 39 who received the YFV17D yellow fever vaccine.

This clonotype was counted only a few times. CDR3 sequence reads: CASSEREGALGYNEQFF. The CDR3 DNA reads as TGTGCCAGCAGTGAAAGGGAGGGGGCCTTAGGATACAATGAGCAGTTCTTC. V gene TRBV6-1 combines with J gene TRBJ2-1; D tentatively reads TRBD1 or TRBD2 (7 bases each). Germline V gene lookup returns CDR1 MNHNS and CDR2 SASEGT. The V end lost 2 bases, the J end lost 4 bases, and 18 bases lay between the germline ends. The CDR3 runs to 17 residues.

This clonotype was counted between two and nine times. CDR3 DNA sequence: TGTGCCACCTCTCAAGGGGGACAGGGAAATTCACCCCTCCACTTT. This gives the protein CATSQGGQGNSPLHF. This chain joins TRBV27 and TRBJ1-6, with TRBD1 identical over 9 bases. V was clipped by 10 bases and J by 7 bases; unmatched bases: 11. This CDR3 contains 15 residues. Germline V gives CDR1 MNHEY, CDR2 SMNVEV (reference sequence).

At least ten counts were recorded for this clonotype. The J gene is TRBJ2-3, the V gene TRBV9, with D uncertain. The CDR3 has 14 amino acids. V shed 2 bases and J shed 2 bases, with 9 bases lying between them. Per germline, CDR1 SGDLS and CDR2 YYNGEE. CDR3 sequence: CASSVGPSTDTQYF. DNA of the CDR3: TGTGCCAGCAGCGTCGGACCCTCCACAGATACGCAGTATTTT.

This clonotype has just a few counts. This chain uses TRBV4-3 with TRBJ2-5; 9 positions agree with TRBD2. Germline V lookup: CDR1 LGHNA, CDR2 YSLEER. V was pared by 0 bases and J by 2 bases, with 13 bases of the junction left unmatched. The CDR3 totals 19 residues. CDR3 sequence (DNA): TGCGCCAGCAGCCAAGACCCCCGGGAGCCTAGCGGGACACAAGAGACCCAGTACTTC. It yields the protein CASSQDPREPSGTQETQYF.

The chain combines TRBV12-3 or TRBV12-4 with TRBJ2-3, with TRBD2 matching 8 bases. Germline trimming cut 3 bases from V and 0 bases from J; bases unmatched to any gene: 5. CDR3 length equals 16 residues. The CDR3 loop is CASSFAGGTSTDTQYF. The CDR3, as DNA: TGTGCCAGCAGTTTCGCGGGAGGCACTAGCACAGATACGCAGTATTTT.

About this clonotype: Sequence at one end of the junction differs from germline and may be a read error. The rearrangement links TRBV20-1 to TRBJ2-5; TRBD2 agrees at 13 bases. There are 16 residues in the CDR3. Per the germline V gene, CDR1 is DFQATT and CDR2 is SNEGSKA (reference sequence). CDR3 amino acids: CCAPTWTSGSQETQYF. The CDR3 DNA sequence: TGCTGTGCACCCACCTGGACTAGCGGGAGCCAAGAGACCCAGTACTTC.

The J gene is TRBJ2-7, the V gene TRBV5-6, with 12 positions matching TRBD2. Trimming cost V 5 bases and J 2 bases; bases outside gene matches: 8. CDR3 length: 16 residues. CDR1 and CDR2 (germline): SGHDT, YYEEEE. CDR3 DNA: TGTGCCAGCAGGGCTCCGGGGACTAGCGGGCCCTACGAGCAGTACTTC. Translation: CASRAPGTSGPYEQYF.

This clonotype was found many times. This sequence joins TRBV27 and TRBJ1-4; no definite D call. This CDR3 is built from 18 residues. V was trimmed by 4 bases and J by 0 bases, leaving 18 bases between them. The V gene's germline CDR1 is MNHEY and CDR2 SMNVEV (reference sequence). The CDR3 here is CASSSLSLDWTTNEKLFF. CDR3 bases: TGTGCCAGCAGTTCCCTCAGCCTCGACTGGACAACTAATGAAAAACTGTTTTTT.

In this sample, this clonotype turned up a few times. The rearrangement links TRBV7-2 to TRBJ1-4, with no clear D. This CDR3 is built from 15 residues. The V gene's germline CDR1 is SGHTA and CDR2 FQGNSA. The V end lost 6 bases, the J end lost 12 bases, and 23 bases lay between the germline ends. The CDR3 region is CASSFGRLSKAELFF. CDR3 sequence (DNA): TGTGCCAGCAGTTTCGGACGCCTTTCGAAAGCGGAACTGTTTTTT.

This clonotype came up a few times. The V gene is TRBV11-2, the J gene TRBJ1-1; no clear D gene. The CDR3 consists of 13 residues. Germline CDR1 is SGHAT and CDR2 is FQNNGV. The V gene lost 5 bases and the J gene lost 4 bases, with 11 bases spanning the gap. CDR3 sequence (DNA): TGTGCCAGCAGCCCCGAGAGAAGCACTGAAGCTTTCTTT. Residues: CASSPERSTEAFF.

The table lists this clonotype with many counts. The chain recombines TRBV7-2 with TRBJ2-5, with a tentative D call TRBD2 (5 bases). The V end was cut by 5 bases, the J end by 5 bases, with 12 bases between. The CDR3 sequence is 13 residues long. From germline, CDR1 is SGHTA and CDR2 FQGNSA. The CDR3 DNA is TGTGCCAGCAGCCCGGACCCGGGGGAGACCCAGTACTTC. As protein: CASSPDPGETQYF.

CDR3 sequence: CASSPKGTDTDTQYF. As DNA, the CDR3 is TGTGCCAGCAGCCCGAAGGGGACAGACACAGATACGCAGTATTTT. The chain has TRBV7-9 and TRBJ2-3; TRBD1 matches at 7 bases. This CDR3 is 15 amino acids long. The V gene end was trimmed by 5 bases and the J gene end by 2 bases; junction bases not matched to a gene: 7. Germline-derived CDR1 and CDR2 are SEHNR and FQNEAQ (reference sequence).

The table lists this clonotype with a few counts. The chain combines TRBV4-2 with TRBJ2-7, with 12 bases matching TRBD1. Germline V gene data show CDR1 as LGHNA and CDR2 as YNFKEQ. V dropped 3 bases and J dropped 2; count of bases not matched to a gene: 5. This CDR3 comprises 16 residues. In DNA form, the CDR3 reads TGTGCCAGCAGCCACCAGGGACAGGGGGCGGCCTACGAGCAGTACTTC. It is translated as CASSHQGQGAAYEQYF.

The chain is built from TRBV5-4 and TRBJ2-7; 7 nucleotides agree with TRBD2. J lost 3 bases, V lost 2 bases, and 5 bases had no gene match. Germline V CDR1 and CDR2: SGHNT, YYREEE (reference sequence). This CDR3 contains 14 residues. The CDR3 coding sequence is TGTGCCAGCAGCTTCTCGGGGGGTATCTACGAGCAGTACTTC. Translated, it gives CASSFSGGIYEQYF.

In this sample, this clonotype turned up a few times. J is TRBJ2-1 and V is TRBV7-9, with D tentatively TRBD1 (6 bases). The ends were cut back, 5 bases at V and 8 bases at J, with 16 bases in the middle. Germline-derived CDR1 and CDR2 are SEHNR and FQNEAQ (reference sequence). The CDR3 consists of 14 residues. The CDR3 sequence is CASSIDPTGYEQFF. CDR3 in DNA: TGTGCCAGCAGCATCGACCCGACAGGTTATGAGCAGTTCTTC. The complete variable domain, with remaining parts taken from reference TRBV7-9 and TRBJ2-1, reads DTGVSQNPRHKITKRGQNVTFRCDPISEHNRLYWYRQTLGQGPEFLTYFQNEAQLEKSRLLSDRFSAERPKGSFSTLEIQRTEQGDSAMYLCASSIDPTGYEQFFGPGTRLTVL.

This clonotype was seen at least ten times. The J gene is TRBJ2-3, the V gene TRBV7-2, with D unclear. CDR3 length: 15 amino acids. CDR1 is SGHTA and CDR2 is FQGNSA in the germline V gene. Trimming stripped 5 bases from V and 0 bases from J, with 12 bases between. CDR3: CASSQMTTSTDTQYF. The CDR3 region has the DNA TGTGCCAGCAGCCAAATGACGACTAGCACAGATACGCAGTATTTT. Complete variable domain (other parts from reference TRBV7-2 and TRBJ2-3): GAGVSQSPSNKVTEKGKDVELRCDPISGHTALYWYRQSLGQGLEFLIYFQGNSAPDKSGLPSDRFSAERTGGSVSTLTIQRTQQEDSAVYLCASSQMTTSTDTQYFGPGTRLTVL.

The chain employs TRBV7-9 and TRBJ2-1; TRBD2 is a possible D gene (5 bases). The ends were cut back, 10 bases at V and 6 bases at J, with 13 bases in the middle. The CDR3 length is 12 residues. Germline V CDR1 and CDR2: SEHNR, FQNEAQ (reference sequence). The chain's CDR3 is CAIAEDLNEQFF. CDR3 DNA sequence: TGTGCCATTGCGGAGGACCTCAATGAGCAGTTCTTC.

The J gene is TRBJ2-5, the V gene TRBV20-1; D may be TRBD1 (5 bases). In germline, CDR1 is DFQATT, CDR2 SNEGSKA (reference sequence). V gave up 0 bases and J gave up 5 bases, with 22 bases separating them. The CDR3 length is 17 residues. CDR3 nucleotide sequence: TGCAGTGCTAGAGATCGACCGGGCAAGGGGATAGGGGAGACCCAGTACTTC. Translating gives CSARDRPGKGIGETQYF.

This clonotype was recorded at least ten times. The chain uses TRBV5-5 and TRBJ2-5; D is ambiguous. V was cut by 4 bases and J by 1 base, with 11 bases left in between. There are 14 residues in the CDR3. CDR1 SGHKS and CDR2 YYEKEE come from the germline V gene (reference sequence). The CDR3 spells CASSPTVSQETQYF. CDR3 sequence (DNA): TGTGCCAGCAGCCCAACAGTTTCCCAAGAGACCCAGTACTTC.

V usage is TRBV5-1 and J usage is TRBJ1-2; D might be TRBD1 (5 bases). The CDR3 has 18 amino acids. The V end was cut by 1 base, the J end by 2 bases, with 21 bases between. From germline, CDR1 is SGHRS and CDR2 YFSETQ. The CDR3: CASSLWPEGKGVNYGYTF. The DNA of the CDR3 is TGCGCCAGCAGCTTGTGGCCGGAGGGAAAAGGGGTCAACTATGGCTACACCTTC.

This clonotype was found many times. The chain combines TRBV28 with TRBJ1-4; D remains unclear. This CDR3 has 15 amino acids. Germline values: CDR1 MDHEN, CDR2 SYDVKM. The ends were cut back, 4 bases at V and 7 bases at J, with 16 bases in the middle. The CDR3 DNA reads TGTGCCAGCAGTTCACCCACCGTCGGGGTTGAAAAACTGTTTTTT. Its translation is CASSSPTVGVEKLFF.

This clonotype has at least ten counts. V gene TRBV10-3 combines with J gene TRBJ1-1, with 8 bases fitting TRBD1. This CDR3 has 11 residues. Germline CDR1 ENHRY, CDR2 SYGVKD. The V segment lost 6 bases and the J segment 7 bases; nucleotides outside the gene matches: 1. CDR3 in DNA: TGTGCCATCAGGGACAGGGTTGAAGCTTTCTTT. This sequence encodes CAIRDRVEAFF.

V usage is TRBV3-1 and J usage is TRBJ2-2; TRBD2 matches at 11 bases. J gave up 3 bases and V 11 bases, and 20 bases lay outside the gene matches. Germline V CDR1 and CDR2: LGHDT, YNNKEL (reference sequence). CDR3 size: 19 residues. The CDR3 loop reads CAFSFRLAGGPRDTGELFF. CDR3 sequence (DNA): TGTGCCTTCAGTTTTCGGCTAGCGGGAGGACCGCGAGACACCGGGGAGCTGTTTTTT.

This chain links TRBV18 with TRBJ2-3, with a tentative D call TRBD2 (5 bases). CDR1 is KGHSH and CDR2 is LQKENI in the germline V gene. CDR3 length: 15 residues. Trimming cost V 2 bases and J 0 bases, with 9 bases left between them. CDR3 region: CASSPREFSTDTQYF. DNA for the CDR3: TGTGCCAGCTCACCAAGGGAGTTTAGCACAGATACGCAGTATTTT.

In this sample, this clonotype turned up a few times. The chain employs TRBV7-2 and TRBJ2-7; D not resolved. The germline V gene encodes CDR1 SGHTA and CDR2 FQGNSA. This CDR3 region has 11 residues. The V end was cut by 3 bases, the J end by 5 bases, with 5 bases between. CDR3 loop: CASSFRDEQYF. Written as DNA, the CDR3 is TGTGCCAGCAGCTTTCGTGACGAGCAGTACTTC.

The gene calls are TRBV11-2 and TRBJ2-1; 15 bases match TRBD2. The CDR3 has 17 residues. Germline V gene sequence: CDR1 SGHAT, CDR2 FQNNGV. V gave up 4 bases and J gave up 15 bases; unmatched junction bases: 16. DNA for the CDR3: TGTGCCAGCAGCTCCACCGGACTAGCGGGAGGGCCAAAGGGGCCGTTCTTC. It is translated as CASSSTGLAGGPKGPFF.

This chain connects TRBV7-9 to TRBJ2-2; 11 bases agree with TRBD2. This CDR3 is built from 17 residues. Trimming removed 4 bases from V and 4 bases from J; junction bases left unmatched: 8. Germline V CDR1 and CDR2: SEHNR, FQNEAQ (reference sequence). The CDR3 sequence: CASSSPLAGGSTGELFF. CDR3 sequence (DNA): TGTGCCAGCAGCTCCCCTTTAGCGGGAGGGAGCACCGGGGAGCTGTTTTTT. The full variable domain, in which reference TRBV7-9 and TRBJ2-2 provide the parts outside the CDR3, is DTGVSQNPRHKITKRGQNVTFRCDPISEHNRLYWYRQTLGQGPEFLTYFQNEAQLEKSRLLSDRFSAERPKGSFSTLEIQRTEQGDSAMYLCASSSPLAGGSTGELFFGEGSRLTVL.

This clonotype was observed a handful of times. This chain joins TRBV7-9 and TRBJ2-1; D assignment may be TRBD1 or TRBD2 (5 bases each). Germline V gives CDR1 SEHNR, CDR2 FQNEAQ (reference sequence). The CDR3 has 12 amino acids. V lost 3 bases and J lost 9, with 9 bases in between. The CDR3 DNA reads TGTGCCAGCAGCTTCATCGGGACTGAGCAGTTCTTC. Its translation: CASSFIGTEQFF. The full variable domain, its missing parts supplied by reference TRBV7-9 and TRBJ2-1, is DTGVSQNPRHKITKRGQNVTFRCDPISEHNRLYWYRQTLGQGPEFLTYFQNEAQLEKSRLLSDRFSAERPKGSFSTLEIQRTEQGDSAMYLCASSFIGTEQFFGPGTRLTVL.

The rearrangement joins TRBV4-2 to TRBJ1-1; tentative D call: TRBD1 (6 bases). Per the germline V gene, CDR1 is LGHNA and CDR2 is YNFKEQ. The CDR3 spans 15 residues. V shed 0 bases and J shed 5 bases, with 13 bases lying between them. CDR3 DNA sequence: TGTGCCAGCAGCCAAGAAGTCAGGGGAATGACTGAAGCTTTCTTT. This encodes CASSQEVRGMTEAFF.

The table lists this clonotype with a few counts. This chain connects TRBV7-2 to TRBJ2-7; 9 positions match TRBD1. The V gene's germline CDR1 is SGHTA and CDR2 FQGNSA. The CDR3 consists of 15 residues. J was trimmed by 7 bases and V by 0 bases; bases with no gene match: 7. DNA of the CDR3: TGTGCCAGCAGCTTAGCCCTACAGGGGGCGGGGGAGCAGTACTTC. Translation gives CASSLALQGAGEQYF.

The chain joins TRBV20-1 to TRBJ1-4, with 7 bases that match TRBD1. This CDR3 has 15 residues. The J segment lost 7 bases and the V segment lost 2 bases, leaving 10 bases of the junction unmatched. In germline, CDR1 is DFQATT, CDR2 SNEGSKA (reference sequence). For the CDR3, the DNA is TGCAGTGCTAGACTCCTAGGGGGCCTGGCTGAAAAACTGTTTTTT. Its protein product is CSARLLGGLAEKLFF.